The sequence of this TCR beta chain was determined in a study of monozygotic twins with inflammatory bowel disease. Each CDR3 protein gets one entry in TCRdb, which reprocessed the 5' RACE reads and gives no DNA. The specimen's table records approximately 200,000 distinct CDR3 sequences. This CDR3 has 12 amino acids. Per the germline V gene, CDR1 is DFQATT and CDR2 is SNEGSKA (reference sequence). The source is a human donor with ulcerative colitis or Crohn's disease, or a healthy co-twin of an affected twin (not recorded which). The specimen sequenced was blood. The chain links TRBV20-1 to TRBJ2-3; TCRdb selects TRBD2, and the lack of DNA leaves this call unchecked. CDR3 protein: CSARESVAGAYF.